The 22 T cell receptor beta chains in this list originate from one sample, sequenced in a study of blood T cell repertoires in COVID-19. Data came from immunoSEQ multiplex PCR; TCRdb stores just in-frame clones and leaves some out. Of around 260,000 clones in the sample, about 85% were seen once. Input material: peripheral blood. All receptors come from a human donor with COVID-19, enrolled during active disease. The donor label of this sample is uncertain.

J is TRBJ2-3 and V is TRBV7-2, with D hard to call. With 4 bases removed from V and 5 bases from J, the gap between germline ends came to 10 bases. This CDR3 region has 13 residues. CDR1 and CDR2 from the germline V gene are SGHTA and FQGNSA. Here the CDR3 DNA reads TGTGCCAGCAGCTCCTCCCGGGTAGATACGCAGTATTTT. Amino acids: CASSSSRVDTQYF. Supplemented by reference TRBV7-2 and TRBJ2-3, the full variable domain reads GAGVSQSPSNKVTEKGKDVELRCDPISGHTALYWYRQSLGQGLEFLIYFQGNSAPDKSGLPSDRFSAERTGGSVSTLTIQRTQQEDSAVYLCASSSSRVDTQYFGPGTRLTVL.

This chain joins TRBV28 and TRBJ2-1, with a tentative D call TRBD1 (5 bases). Germline CDR1 MDHEN, CDR2 SYDVKM. The CDR3 sequence is 12 residues long. V lost 5 bases, J lost 10 bases, and 12 bases lay in between. The CDR3 DNA follows: TGTGCCAGCAGTCCCAGGCAGGGAGAGCAGTTCTTC. Residues: CASSPRQGEQFF.

The chain uses TRBV9 and TRBJ2-1; TRBD1 matches at 7 bases. Trimming took 3 bases from V and 8 from J; bases not matched to a gene: 8. Germline CDR1 reads SGDLS; CDR2 reads YYNGEE. The CDR3 covers 14 residues. CDR3 DNA: TGTGCCAGCAGCGGATCGGGACAGAGCCATGAGCAGTTCTTC. As protein: CASSGSGQSHEQFF.

The chain employs TRBV30 and TRBJ2-7; TRBD2 agrees at 8 bases. This CDR3 comprises 14 residues. Looked up from germline, CDR1 is GTSNPN and CDR2 is SVGIG (reference sequence). V dropped 1 base and J dropped 2; count of bases not matched to a gene: 4. This chain's CDR3 is CAWSGGLATYEQYF. The CDR3 DNA is TGTGCCTGGAGTGGAGGACTAGCTACCTACGAGCAGTACTTC. Based on the CDR3 plus reference TRBV30 and TRBJ2-7, the full variable domain is SQTIHQWPATLVQPVGSPLSLECTVEGTSNPNLYWYRQAAGRGLQLLFYSVGIGQISSEVPQNLSASRPQDRQFILSSKKLLLSDSGFYLCAWSGGLATYEQYFGPGTRLTVT.

The V call is TRBV19, the J call TRBJ1-5, with D possibly matching TRBD1 (5 bases). Germline assignment: CDR1 LNHDA and CDR2 SQIVND (reference sequence). This CDR3 is 17 amino acids long. V shed 8 bases and J shed 0 bases, with 20 bases lying between them. The CDR3 region has the DNA TGTGCCAGTCACCCTGGGGTTGGGGGGGGTAGCAATCAGCCCCAGCATTTT. It is translated as CASHPGVGGGSNQPQHF.

The rearrangement links TRBV18 to TRBJ2-3, with unresolved D. V was trimmed by 8 bases and J by 0 bases, leaving 15 bases between them. The CDR3 covers 15 residues. Germline CDR1 and CDR2: KGHSH and LQKENI. This CDR3 reads CASGPNGVSTDTQYF. The CDR3 DNA reads TGTGCCAGCGGCCCCAATGGAGTAAGCACAGATACGCAGTATTTT.

V and J are TRBV11-2 and TRBJ1-2; D is uncertain. Germline CDR1 and CDR2: SGHAT and FQNNGV. V was clipped by 5 bases and J by 8 bases, with 15 bases between them. This CDR3 has 13 residues. The CDR3 DNA sequence: TGTGCCAGCAGCCTCCACCGGGCGGGGGGCTACACCTTC. As protein: CASSLHRAGGYTF.

The rearrangement joins TRBV28 to TRBJ2-7, with 9 nucleotides matching TRBD1. J was trimmed by 6 bases and V by 5 bases; bases with no gene match: 8. Germline V gene lookup returns CDR1 MDHEN and CDR2 SYDVKM. CDR3 length: 14 residues. CDR3 coding DNA: TGTGCCAGCAGTATCTCGGGACAGGGACCCGAGCAGTACTTC. It codes for CASSISGQGPEQYF.

The J gene is TRBJ1-6, the V gene TRBV5-4; TRBD1 agrees at 7 bases. This CDR3 is 14 amino acids long. Germline V gene data show CDR1 as SGHNT and CDR2 as YYREEE (reference sequence). Germline trimming cut 4 bases from V and 8 bases from J; bases unmatched to any gene: 6. The CDR3 nucleotides are TGTGCCAGCAGCCAGACAGGGTCATATTCACCCCTCCACTTT. As protein: CASSQTGSYSPLHF.

This clone was recorded only once. This chain uses TRBV3-1 (or the pseudogene TRBV3-2) with TRBJ1-1, with a possible D match to TRBD1 (6 bases). The CDR3 contains 14 residues. CDR1 and CDR2 (germline): LGHDT, YNNKEL (reference sequence). V was clipped by 1 base and J by 8 bases, with 14 bases between them. The DNA for the CDR3 is TGTGCCAGCAGCCAAGCCGCGACAGGAGAAGAAGCTTTCTTT. This gives the protein CASSQAATGEEAFF.

V is TRBV9 and J is TRBJ2-7, with 8 bases lining up with TRBD2. The trim removed 0 bases at V and 4 bases at J, leaving 21 bases unmatched. This CDR3 comprises 20 residues. The germline gives CDR1 SGDLS, CDR2 YYNGEE. Written as DNA, the CDR3 is TGTGCCAGCAGCGTAGATGGCAGGACGGCCCCCGGGAGGGTTCCTTACGAGCAGTACTTC. Translation: CASSVDGRTAPGRVPYEQYF.

The gene calls are TRBV30 and TRBJ2-5, with TRBD1 matching over 8 bases. This CDR3 comprises 17 residues. Germline CDR1 reads GTSNPN; CDR2 reads SVGIG (reference sequence). Losses at the gene ends were 3 bases for V and 2 bases for J; bases not matched to a gene: 14. CDR3 region: CAWSPTRQQGEQETQYF. The DNA for the CDR3 is TGTGCCTGGAGCCCAACCCGTCAACAGGGGGAACAAGAGACCCAGTACTTC.

This chain connects TRBV5-1 to TRBJ1-2; TRBD1 matches at 7 bases. With V trimmed by 4 bases and J by 2 bases, 5 bases remained unmatched. Germline V gene data show CDR1 as SGHRS and CDR2 as YFSETQ. The CDR3 is 14 residues long. The CDR3 sequence is CASSVGQRNYGYTF. The DNA of the CDR3 is TGCGCCAGCAGCGTGGGACAGAGGAACTATGGCTACACCTTC.

The CDR3 nucleotides are TGTGCCACCAGCAGTCAGACACGCTACAATGAGCAGTTCTTC. This codes for CATSSQTRYNEQFF. The V and J genes are TRBV15 and TRBJ2-1; no clear D. This CDR3 spans 14 amino acids. CDR1 LNHNV and CDR2 YYDKDF come from the germline V gene (reference sequence). V lost 3 bases, J lost 3 bases, and 9 bases lay in between. The full variable domain, its missing parts supplied by reference TRBV15 and TRBJ2-1, is DAMVIQNPRYQVTQFGKPVTLSCSQTLNHNVMYWYQQKSSQAPKLLFHYYDKDFNNEADTPDNFQSRRPNTSFCFLDIRSPGLGDTAMYLCATSSQTRYNEQFFGPGTRLTVL.

This chain links TRBV29-1 with TRBJ1-1; 7 nucleotides line up with TRBD1. The V gene's germline CDR1 is SQVTM and CDR2 ANQGSEA. This CDR3 has 15 amino acids. Trimming cost V 7 bases and J 0 bases; bases outside gene matches: 11. The DNA for the CDR3 is TGCAGCGGAATAGACAGGGTCCCCTTGAACACTGAAGCTTTCTTT. It codes for CSGIDRVPLNTEAFF.

This rearrangement joins TRBV5-1 to TRBJ1-2; the D gene is possibly TRBD1 (6 bases). The ends were cut back, 0 bases at V and 4 bases at J, with 19 bases in the middle. This CDR3 is 17 amino acids long. Germline assignment: CDR1 SGHRS and CDR2 YFSETQ. This chain's CDR3 is CASSLVPGATVAYGYTF. CDR3 DNA sequence: TGCGCCAGCAGCTTGGTACCAGGGGCCACGGTGGCCTATGGCTACACCTTC.

There are a few counts of this clone. The rearrangement links TRBV6-5 to TRBJ1-3; D might be TRBD1 (5 bases). Trimming took 2 bases from V and 8 from J, leaving 16 bases between them. Germline CDR1 MNHEY, CDR2 SVGAGI. The CDR3 is 15 amino acids. This chain's CDR3 is CASSYAGTSLDTIYF. In DNA form, the CDR3 reads TGTGCCAGCAGTTACGCGGGGACCTCTCTGGACACCATATATTTT.

Concerning this clone: A junction end diverges from the germline sequence, so it may reflect a read error. This chain links TRBV30 with TRBJ1-5, with 7 positions matching TRBD1. Germline CDR1 reads GTSNPN; CDR2 reads SVGIG (reference sequence). The CDR3 runs 13 residues. The CDR3 loop is CAWERGGKQPQHF. In nucleotides, the CDR3 is TGTGCCTGGGAGAGAGGGGGCAAGCAGCCCCAGCATTTT.

The V and J genes are TRBV28 and TRBJ2-2; the D gene is possibly TRBD2 (6 bases). The V and J ends lost 4 bases and 0 bases respectively, with 6 bases between them. CDR3 length equals 14 residues. The germline V gene encodes CDR1 MDHEN and CDR2 SYDVKM. The CDR3 is CASSWDSNTGELFF. Here the CDR3 DNA reads TGTGCCAGCAGTTGGGACTCGAACACCGGGGAGCTGTTTTTT.

V usage is TRBV5-4 and J usage is TRBJ2-5, with D tentatively TRBD2 (7 bases). The CDR3 runs 15 residues. Trimming cost V 0 bases and J 5 bases, with 14 bases left between them. Per germline, CDR1 SGHNT and CDR2 YYREEE (reference sequence). The CDR3 DNA sequence: TGTGCCAGCAGCTTGGTGGGAGGGGGGGTGGAGACCCAGTACTTC. Residues: CASSLVGGGVETQYF.

The chain recombines TRBV5-6 with TRBJ1-1; unclear D gene. The CDR3 extends over 13 amino acids. The ends were cut back, 4 bases at V and 12 bases at J, with 19 bases in the middle. The germline CDR1 and CDR2 sequences are SGHDT and YYEEEE. The CDR3 sequence: CASSPPDFVGTFF. The CDR3 region has the DNA TGTGCCAGCAGCCCCCCGGACTTTGTTGGGACTTTCTTT.

The chain combines TRBV6-1 with TRBJ1-1; no definite D call. CDR1 and CDR2 (germline): MNHNS, SASEGT. V was clipped by 3 bases and J by 4 bases, with 6 bases between them. The CDR3 length is 12 residues. The CDR3 here is CASSEWSTEAFF. The CDR3, as DNA: TGTGCCAGCAGTGAGTGGAGCACTGAAGCTTTCTTT.